One sample yielded the 24 T cell receptor beta chains listed below, sequenced in a study of long-term antiretroviral therapy in people with HIV. The run of the v3.0 immunoSEQ assay was at survey level. Assay used: immunoSEQ multiplex PCR; TCRdb lists only in-frame clones, some missing. This table has 22,000 or so clones, about 84% appearing once. The sample here was unsorted PBMCs, taken 0.5 years before starting antiretroviral therapy. Source of these receptors: a man aged 35-49 years with HIV.

V and J are TRBV27 and TRBJ1-2; TRBD1 matches 7 bases. CDR1 MNHEY and CDR2 SMNVEV come from the germline V gene (reference sequence). The CDR3 has 12 residues. Trimming at V came to 8 bases and at J to 3 bases, leaving 3 bases not matched to a gene. The chain's CDR3 is CASWQGDYGYTF. The CDR3 region has the DNA TGTGCCAGCTGGCAGGGGGACTATGGCTACACCTTC.

The chain couples TRBV5-1 to TRBJ2-7; D uncertain. The CDR3 contains 15 residues. Germline CDR1 is SGHRS and CDR2 is YFSETQ. Trimming stripped 1 base from V and 0 bases from J, with 11 bases between. CDR3 in amino acids: CASSLTDSTSYEQYF. The CDR3 DNA reads as TGCGCCAGCAGCTTGACAGACTCCACCTCCTACGAGCAGTACTTC. The entire variable domain, with the rest obtained from reference TRBV5-1 and TRBJ2-7, is as follows: KAGVTQTPRYLIKTRGQQVTLSCSPISGHRSVSWYQQTPGQGLQFLFEYFSETQRNKGNFPGRFSGRQFSNSRSEMNVSTLELGDSALYLCASSLTDSTSYEQYFGPGTRLTVT.

This sequence joins TRBV5-4 and TRBJ2-7; maybe TRBD2 (5 bases). Germline CDR1 is SGHNT and CDR2 is YYREEE (reference sequence). The CDR3 length is 14 residues. The ends were cut back, 4 bases at V and 3 bases at J, with 14 bases in the middle. The CDR3 DNA follows: TGTGCCAGCAGCCCCAATGACGGAGGCTACGAGCAGTACTTC. It yields the protein CASSPNDGGYEQYF.

V and J are TRBV13 and TRBJ2-1; no clear D gene. This CDR3 comprises 11 residues. Germline V CDR1 and CDR2: PRHDT, FYEKMQ (reference sequence). With 5 bases removed from V and 7 bases from J, the gap between germline ends came to 6 bases. The CDR3 region has the DNA TGTGCCAGCAGCGAAGCTAATGAGCAGTTCTTC. This translates into CASSEANEQFF.

The CDR3 protein is CASQTEPSSGNTIYF. The CDR3 DNA follows: TGCGCCAGCCAGACAGAGCCTAGCTCTGGAAACACCATATATTTT. V is TRBV5-1 and J is TRBJ1-3; tentatively, D is TRBD1 (5 bases). The germline gives CDR1 SGHRS, CDR2 YFSETQ. V lost 7 bases and J 0 bases, leaving 14 bases between the germline ends. The CDR3 has 15 residues.

The chain employs TRBV4-2 and TRBJ2-7; D gene uncertain. This CDR3 comprises 15 residues. The germline gives CDR1 LGHNA, CDR2 YNFKEQ. The ends were cut back, 1 base at V and 3 bases at J, with 13 bases in the middle. CDR3: CASSQGLTISYEQYF. DNA for the CDR3: TGTGCCAGCAGCCAAGGGCTAACAATCAGCTACGAGCAGTACTTC.

This chain joins TRBV9 and TRBJ2-7; 7 nucleotides line up with TRBD1. The CDR3 covers 16 residues. CDR1 SGDLS and CDR2 YYNGEE come from the germline V gene. J lost 5 bases, V lost 3 bases, and 14 bases had no gene match. The CDR3 DNA reads TGTGCCAGCAGCGGCCTCCCGGGGACAGACCGAAACGAGCAGTACTTC. Translating gives CASSGLPGTDRNEQYF.

This clone was seen a few times. This sequence joins TRBV6-5 and TRBJ2-1; no clear D gene. The CDR3 is 12 amino acids. The V gene's germline CDR1 is MNHEY and CDR2 SVGAGI. Trimming took off 4 bases at V and 4 bases at J, with 5 bases between the two ends. The CDR3 spells CASSSGYNEQFF. As DNA, the CDR3 is TGTGCCAGCAGTTCCGGGTACAATGAGCAGTTCTTC.

This clone came up once. The chain recombines TRBV5-1 with TRBJ2-1, with a tentative D call TRBD2 (7 bases). Germline CDR1 and CDR2: SGHRS and YFSETQ. This CDR3 comprises 14 residues. Trimming shortened V by 5 bases and J by 2 bases, and 11 bases separated the two germline ends. Here the CDR3 reads CASRVGGPYNEQFF. CDR3 nucleotide sequence: TGCGCCAGCAGGGTGGGGGGGCCCTACAATGAGCAGTTCTTC.

The V and J genes are TRBV5-1 and TRBJ2-1; 14 bases are shared with TRBD2. The CDR3 is 16 amino acids. In germline, CDR1 is SGHRS, CDR2 YFSETQ. V shed 4 bases and J 8 bases; nucleotides not matched to a gene: 8. The CDR3 sequence: CASSPTSGGAGHEQFF. For the CDR3, the DNA is TGCGCCAGCAGCCCGACTAGCGGGGGGGCGGGACATGAGCAGTTCTTC.

The V call is TRBV27, the J call TRBJ1-4; maybe TRBD1 (5 bases). The CDR3 totals 15 residues. V was cut by 0 bases and J by 6 bases, with 11 bases left in between. Germline V gene data show CDR1 as MNHEY and CDR2 as SMNVEV (reference sequence). Here the CDR3 reads CASSLSGRTYEKLFF. In nucleotides, the CDR3 is TGTGCCAGCAGTTTATCGGGACGCACCTATGAAAAACTGTTTTTT.

As to this clone: Other DNA sequences within the sample encode an identical CDR3. The chain has TRBV5-4 and TRBJ2-7; D uncertain. The length of the CDR3 is 11 residues. V was trimmed by 7 bases and J by 5 bases, leaving 10 bases between them. CDR1 is SGHNT and CDR2 is YYREEE in the germline V gene (reference sequence). The CDR3 nucleotides are TGTGCCAGCTCCCTTGGTGACGAGCAGTACTTC. As protein: CASSLGDEQYF.

This clone was recorded a few times. V usage is TRBV28 and J usage is TRBJ2-7; D is unresolved. The CDR3 sequence is 12 residues long. Germline CDR1 reads MDHEN; CDR2 reads SYDVKM. The V and J ends lost 5 bases and 7 bases respectively, with 12 bases between them. The CDR3 coding sequence is TGTGCCAGCAGTCCCTCGGCGAGGGAGCAGTACTTC. Amino acids: CASSPSAREQYF.

This rearrangement joins TRBV30 to TRBJ1-3; TRBD1 matches 7 bases. Germline V gene sequence: CDR1 GTSNPN, CDR2 SVGIG (reference sequence). The trim removed 1 base at V and 0 bases at J, leaving 9 bases unmatched. The CDR3 totals 17 residues. CDR3 in DNA: TGTGCCTGGAGTGAGGGGGCGGCGACAGCCTCTGGAAACACCATATATTTT. It yields the protein CAWSEGAATASGNTIYF.

The chain recombines TRBV6-4 with TRBJ2-1, with D hard to call. V lost 0 bases to trimming and J lost 11 bases, with 20 bases between them. Looked up from germline, CDR1 is MRHNA and CDR2 is SNTAGT. The CDR3 length is 16 residues. The CDR3 DNA is TGTGCCAGCAGTGACTCCACAGTGCCCCCCTTCGTGAAGCAGTTCTTC. This encodes CASSDSTVPPFVKQFF.

This clone was seen a handful of times. The V call is TRBV9, the J call TRBJ1-2; D is possibly TRBD1 (6 bases). V was shortened by 3 bases and J by 4 bases, with 13 bases between the two germline ends. In germline, CDR1 is SGDLS, CDR2 YYNGEE. The CDR3 spans 14 residues. CDR3 protein: CASSEGHTSYGYTF. Here the CDR3 DNA reads TGTGCCAGCAGCGAGGGACATACGTCCTATGGCTACACCTTC.

The DNA for the CDR3 is TGTGCCAGCAGCTCCGCCCTTAGGGGGGGTAGAGATACGCAGTATTTT. It yields the protein CASSSALRGGRDTQYF. The chain employs TRBV7-6 and TRBJ2-3, with D tentatively TRBD2 (7 bases). Trimming removed 4 bases from V and 5 bases from J, with 19 bases in between. This CDR3 has 16 amino acids. In germline, CDR1 is SGHVS, CDR2 FNYEAQ.

This rearrangement joins TRBV11-2 to TRBJ2-1; D remains ambiguous. V lost 2 bases and J lost 1, with 3 bases in between. The CDR3 has 13 amino acids. Germline V gene data show CDR1 as SGHAT and CDR2 as FQNNGV. The CDR3 spells CASSLRSYNEQFF. The CDR3 DNA reads as TGTGCCAGCAGCTTAAGATCCTACAATGAGCAGTTCTTC.

The chain links TRBV7-9 to TRBJ1-6; 9 bases align to TRBD1. Per germline, CDR1 SEHNR and CDR2 FQNEAQ (reference sequence). The J segment lost 7 bases and the V segment lost 5 bases, leaving 9 bases of the junction unmatched. The CDR3 loop spans 16 amino acids. The DNA of the CDR3 is TGTGCCAGCAGCCCGCTTTCTGGGACAGGGAATTCACCCCTCCACTTT. Its protein is CASSPLSGTGNSPLHF.

This clone was recorded once. The chain couples TRBV13 to TRBJ1-1, with 7 bases fitting TRBD1. Germline V gene lookup returns CDR1 PRHDT and CDR2 FYEKMQ (reference sequence). V was pared by 5 bases and J by 8 bases, with 5 bases of the junction left unmatched. The CDR3 has 12 amino acids. DNA of the CDR3: TGTGCCAGCAGCCCATCGACAGGGGAAGCTTTCTTT. It specifies CASSPSTGEAFF. The full variable domain, rest sourced from reference TRBV13 and TRBJ1-1, is AAGVIQSPRHLIKEKRETATLKCYPIPRHDTVYWYQQGPGQDPQFLISFYEKMQSDKGSIPDRFSAQQFSDYHSELNMSSLELGDSALYFCASSPSTGEAFFGQGTRLTVV.

This chain uses TRBV20-1 with TRBJ1-1; D is uncertain. The germline gives CDR1 DFQATT, CDR2 SNEGSKA (reference sequence). The CDR3 is 9 residues long. V lost 8 bases, J lost 9 bases, and 10 bases lay in between. The CDR3 spells CSPKPQAFF. The CDR3 nucleotides read TGCAGTCCAAAACCCCAAGCTTTCTTT.

This rearrangement joins TRBV6-5 to TRBJ1-2; 8 positions match TRBD1. The CDR3 totals 13 residues. Germline assignment: CDR1 MNHEY and CDR2 SVGAGI. Trimming cost V 8 bases and J 6 bases; bases outside gene matches: 8. The CDR3 region is CASLGDRGNGYTF. In DNA form, the CDR3 reads TGTGCCAGCTTGGGCGACAGGGGAAATGGCTACACCTTC.

V is TRBV9 and J is TRBJ1-6, with TRBD1 as a possible D gene (5 bases). Deletions cut 4 bases from V and 7 bases from J, with 18 bases between. This CDR3 is 16 amino acids long. The germline CDR1 and CDR2 sequences are SGDLS and YYNGEE. CDR3 bases: TGTGCCAGCAGCCCGGGCTCGGGGGACTCCAATTCACCCCTCCACTTT. Its translation: CASSPGSGDSNSPLHF.

The chain couples TRBV28 to TRBJ2-1; D may be TRBD2 (7 bases). The germline V gene encodes CDR1 MDHEN and CDR2 SYDVKM. V lost 8 bases and J lost 0, with 14 bases in between. CDR3 length: 15 residues. CDR3 nucleotides: TGTGCCAGCGGGGGGGCCGAAAGCTCCTACAATGAGCAGTTCTTC. Translated, it gives CASGGAESSYNEQFF.